This T cell receptor beta chain appears in the sequencing data of a study of preoperative IRX-2 immunotherapy in early breast cancer. Sequencing used immunoSEQ multiplex PCR; TCRdb keeps in-frame clones, though not all of them. The sample lists fewer than 25,000 clones, approximately 90% seen once, with 25% to 35% in the top ten. This CDR3 comprises 13 residues. Germline V gene lookup returns CDR1 SGHVS and CDR2 FQNEAQ. V was cut by 5 bases and J by 5 bases, with 7 bases left in between. Specified treatment: preoperative locoregional IRX-2 cytokine immunotherapy. The sample in question was tumor tissue, obtained after IRX-2 immunotherapy. The chain carries TRBV7-8 and TRBJ1-6; D ambiguous. The receptor was isolated from a human donor with breast cancer. This CDR3 reads CASSPGNNSPLHF. DNA of the CDR3: TGTGCCAGCAGCCCGGGGAATAATTCACCCCTCCACTTT.